Listed below are T cell receptor beta chains from one sample, sequenced in a study of low-dose radiotherapy and immunotherapy resistance in tumors. MiXCR was run by TCRdb on the reads, yielding one entry per CDR3 protein. The table includes roughly 40,000 distinct CDR3 sequences, 25% to 30% detected once. This specimen was PBMCs, taken after low-dose radiotherapy plus immunotherapy. The source is a male donor with prostate cancer. The CDR3 runs from the conserved cysteine through the conserved F or W. The order of the fields is J gene, D gene, V gene, clone size, CDR3 DNA, CDR3 protein. A D gene is named only where the DNA matches it firmly. Not every row has a clone size; where given, it reads once, few, many or a size class.

j_call: TRBJ2-5; d_call: TRBD1; v_call: TRBV27; clone_size: -; cdr3_nt: TGTGCCAGCAAACGCCCCGAAGGTGGCCAGGGGGCCCAGTACTTC; cdr3_aa: CASKRPEGGQGAQYF
j_call: TRBJ2-1; d_call: -; v_call: TRBV12-5; clone_size: -; cdr3_nt: TGTGCTAGTGGTTTGGCCACCTCACCGACGGACGATGAGCACTTCTTC; cdr3_aa: CASGLATSPTDDEHFF
j_call: TRBJ1-6; d_call: -; v_call: TRBV5-1; clone_size: -; cdr3_nt: TGCGCCAGCAGCTTGAATTCTGAGAATTCACCCCTCCACTTT; cdr3_aa: CASSLNSENSPLHF
j_call: TRBJ1-5; d_call: -; v_call: TRBV12-3/TRBV12-4; clone_size: many; cdr3_nt: TGTGCCAGCAGCCCAAGCCTTACCAATCAGCCCCAGCATTTT; cdr3_aa: CASSPSLTNQPQHF
j_call: TRBJ2-1; d_call: -; v_call: TRBV7-7; clone_size: many; cdr3_nt: TGTGCCAGCAGCTTCGGAGGGGTCGATGAGCAGTTCTTC; cdr3_aa: CASSFGGVDEQFF
j_call: TRBJ2-7; d_call: TRBD1; v_call: TRBV6-2/TRBV6-3; clone_size: many; cdr3_nt: TGTGCCAGCAGCCGCGGGACAGGGGGGGCCTACGAGCAGTACTTC; cdr3_aa: CASSRGTGGAYEQYF
j_call: TRBJ2-7; d_call: TRBD1; v_call: TRBV28; clone_size: -; cdr3_nt: TGTGCCAGCAAGGGACAGGGGTTGGCTAGCAAGTCCTACGAGCAGTACTTC; cdr3_aa: CASKGQGLASKSYEQYF
j_call: TRBJ2-7; d_call: -; v_call: TRBV19; clone_size: once; cdr3_nt: TGTGCCAGTAGTATAAATCGGGGCAACGTCCTCTACGAGCAGTACTTC; cdr3_aa: CASSINRGNVLYEQYF
j_call: TRBJ2-6; d_call: -; v_call: TRBV7-2; clone_size: -; cdr3_nt: TGTGCCAGCAGCTTCGTCAGCTCTGGGGCCAACGTCCTGACTTTC; cdr3_aa: CASSFVSSGANVLTF
j_call: TRBJ1-6; d_call: -; v_call: TRBV2; clone_size: many; cdr3_nt: TGTGCCAGCAGGGACGCTAGAAATTCACCCCTCCACTTT; cdr3_aa: CASRDARNSPLHF
j_call: TRBJ1-6; d_call: TRBD1; v_call: TRBV14; clone_size: few; cdr3_nt: TGTGCCAGCAGCCATCCCGGGACAGAACAGAGATATTCACCCCTCCACTTT; cdr3_aa: CASSHPGTEQRYSPLHF
j_call: TRBJ1-2; d_call: -; v_call: TRBV16; clone_size: many; cdr3_nt: TGTGCCAGCAGCCAATACCCCCCCTGGACGGTTAGATATGGCTACACCTTC; cdr3_aa: CASSQYPPWTVRYGYTF
j_call: TRBJ2-1; d_call: TRBD2; v_call: TRBV5-1; clone_size: many; cdr3_nt: TGCGCCAGCAGCCCCGGGACTAGCGGGGGCAATGAGCAGTTCTTC; cdr3_aa: CASSPGTSGGNEQFF
j_call: TRBJ1-5; d_call: -; v_call: TRBV2; clone_size: medium-sized; cdr3_nt: TGTGCCAGCAGTCAACGTCCGGGACTCCGCGACCAGCCCCAGCATTTT; cdr3_aa: CASSQRPGLRDQPQHF
j_call: TRBJ2-7; d_call: -; v_call: TRBV20-1; clone_size: few; cdr3_nt: TGCAGTGCTACTCGGGGGAGGGACATCTACGAGCAGTACTTC; cdr3_aa: CSATRGRDIYEQYF
j_call: TRBJ2-3; d_call: -; v_call: TRBV7-3; clone_size: many; cdr3_nt: TGTGCCAGCAGCACCATCGGGGGAATCACAGATACGCAGTATTTT; cdr3_aa: CASSTIGGITDTQYF
j_call: TRBJ2-7; d_call: -; v_call: TRBV26; clone_size: many; cdr3_nt: TGTGCCAGCAGTTCATCAGTTCCCTGGGAGCAGTACTTC; cdr3_aa: CASSSSVPWEQYF
j_call: TRBJ2-1; d_call: -; v_call: TRBV5-1; clone_size: -; cdr3_nt: TGCGCCAGCAGCCCCCGGGGCTCGGGCTCCTACAATGAGCAGTTCTTC; cdr3_aa: CASSPRGSGSYNEQFF
j_call: TRBJ2-7; d_call: -; v_call: TRBV7-2; clone_size: many; cdr3_nt: TGTGCCAGCAGCCACCCAGGGAACGAGCAGTACTTC; cdr3_aa: CASSHPGNEQYF
j_call: TRBJ2-2; d_call: -; v_call: TRBV12-5; clone_size: -; cdr3_nt: -; cdr3_aa: CTSGDRKSNTGELFFF
j_call: TRBJ2-1; d_call: -; v_call: TRBV18; clone_size: many; cdr3_nt: TGTGCCAGCTCACCGGGGGGAAACTACAATGAGCAGTTCTTC; cdr3_aa: CASSPGGNYNEQFF
j_call: TRBJ1-1; d_call: TRBD1; v_call: TRBV5-1; clone_size: many; cdr3_nt: TGCGCCAGCAGCCTCGGGACAGGCACTGAAGCTTTCTTT; cdr3_aa: CASSLGTGTEAFF
j_call: TRBJ2-1; d_call: TRBD2; v_call: TRBV5-6; clone_size: -; cdr3_nt: TGTGCCAGCAGTTTTAGCGGGAGCTCTAGTGAGCAGTTCTTC; cdr3_aa: CASSFSGSSSEQFF
j_call: TRBJ2-3; d_call: -; v_call: TRBV5-5; clone_size: -; cdr3_nt: TGTGCCAGCAGCTTACGGGCCAGGGGCACAGATACGCAGTATTTT; cdr3_aa: CASSLRARGTDTQYF
j_call: TRBJ1-5; d_call: TRBD1; v_call: TRBV18; clone_size: -; cdr3_nt: TGTGCCAGCTCACCACCGCTGACAGGGTTTATTCAGCCCCAGCATTTT; cdr3_aa: CASSPPLTGFIQPQHF
j_call: TRBJ1-2; d_call: -; v_call: TRBV5-5; clone_size: many; cdr3_nt: TGTGCCAGCAGCTTGGCGGACGGTTATGGCTACACCTTC; cdr3_aa: CASSLADGYGYTF
j_call: TRBJ2-7; d_call: TRBD2; v_call: TRBV3-1; clone_size: many; cdr3_nt: TGTGCCAGCAGCCGGCGCGGGGGGGCCCACGAGCAGTACTTC; cdr3_aa: CASSRRGGAHEQYF
j_call: TRBJ2-2; d_call: -; v_call: TRBV7-9; clone_size: -; cdr3_nt: -; cdr3_aa: CASNLSGTNTGELFFF
j_call: TRBJ2-3; d_call: TRBD2; v_call: TRBV7-9; clone_size: -; cdr3_nt: TGTGCCAGCAGCGCCGGGACTAGCGGGAGGGCCGGAACAGATACGCAGTATTTT; cdr3_aa: CASSAGTSGRAGTDTQYF
j_call: TRBJ2-2; d_call: TRBD1; v_call: TRBV12-3/TRBV12-4; clone_size: -; cdr3_nt: TGTGCCAGCAGGGGGACAGGGATAGCCGGGGAGCTGTTTTTT; cdr3_aa: CASRGTGIAGELFF
j_call: TRBJ2-2; d_call: -; v_call: TRBV6-2/TRBV6-3; clone_size: -; cdr3_nt: TGTGCCGGCAGTGAAGAGGCGGCGAACACCGGGGAGCTGATTTTT; cdr3_aa: CAGSEEAANTGELIF
j_call: TRBJ2-1; d_call: -; v_call: TRBV27; clone_size: many; cdr3_nt: TGTGCCAGCAGTTTAGGGGGGCGATGGGGTGAGCAGTTCTTC; cdr3_aa: CASSLGGRWGEQFF
j_call: TRBJ2-2; d_call: -; v_call: TRBV4-1; clone_size: few; cdr3_nt: TGCGCCAGCAGGAGTGAAATGGTCGGGGAGCTGTTTTTT; cdr3_aa: CASRSEMVGELFF
j_call: TRBJ1-2; d_call: TRBD1; v_call: TRBV20-1; clone_size: many; cdr3_nt: TGCAGTGCTAGAGATATGGACAGGGGGGAACACTATGGCTACACCTTC; cdr3_aa: CSARDMDRGEHYGYTF
j_call: TRBJ2-7; d_call: -; v_call: TRBV7-2; clone_size: many; cdr3_nt: TGTGCCAGCAGCTTGGACAGCACGTACGAGCAGTACTTC; cdr3_aa: CASSLDSTYEQYF
j_call: TRBJ2-7; d_call: TRBD2; v_call: TRBV6-6; clone_size: medium-sized; cdr3_nt: TGTGCCAGCAGTTACTCTAGCGGGAGCGGCGCCGAGCAGTACTTC; cdr3_aa: CASSYSSGSGAEQYF
j_call: TRBJ2-1; d_call: -; v_call: TRBV5-1; clone_size: many; cdr3_nt: TGCGCCAGCAGCTTGGGGCCTGGACAGGGAGATCGGGGGGACTTC; cdr3_aa: CASSLGPGQGDRGDF
j_call: TRBJ2-3; d_call: TRBD2; v_call: TRBV29-1; clone_size: many; cdr3_nt: TGCAGCGTTGGAACCTTAGCGGGAGTCCCAGATACGCAGTATTTT; cdr3_aa: CSVGTLAGVPDTQYF
j_call: TRBJ2-3; d_call: TRBD2; v_call: TRBV3-1; clone_size: many; cdr3_nt: TGTGCCAGCAGCCAGTACAGACTAGCGGGGACAACTAGCACAGATACGCAGTATTTT; cdr3_aa: CASSQYRLAGTTSTDTQYF
j_call: TRBJ2-5; d_call: TRBD2; v_call: TRBV7-9; clone_size: many; cdr3_nt: TGTGCCAGCAGCTTAAGGCGGGGGGGCCCGGAGGAGACCCAGTACTTC; cdr3_aa: CASSLRRGGPEETQYF
j_call: TRBJ2-4; d_call: -; v_call: TRBV30; clone_size: many; cdr3_nt: TGTGCCTGGAGTGTACGAGGGTTAGCCAAAAACATTCAGTACTTC; cdr3_aa: CAWSVRGLAKNIQYF
j_call: TRBJ2-3; d_call: TRBD2; v_call: TRBV29-1; clone_size: -; cdr3_nt: TGCAGCGTTGCTGGGTCCGGGACTAGCGTGGGCACAGATACGCAGTATTTT; cdr3_aa: CSVAGSGTSVGTDTQYF
j_call: TRBJ1-2; d_call: TRBD1; v_call: TRBV28; clone_size: many; cdr3_nt: TGTGCCAGCAGAGGACAGGGGGCGCGGAGTGGCTACACCTTC; cdr3_aa: CASRGQGARSGYTF
j_call: TRBJ2-1; d_call: -; v_call: TRBV6-2/TRBV6-3; clone_size: many; cdr3_nt: TGTGCCAGCAGTTACTCCCTAAGGGGGGGTTTAGACAATGAGCAGTTCTTC; cdr3_aa: CASSYSLRGGLDNEQFF
j_call: TRBJ2-7; d_call: -; v_call: TRBV18; clone_size: many; cdr3_nt: TGTGCCAGCTCACGCTCAAACGGGGAACCCTACGAGCAGTACTTC; cdr3_aa: CASSRSNGEPYEQYF
j_call: TRBJ2-3; d_call: -; v_call: TRBV12-3/TRBV12-4; clone_size: -; cdr3_nt: TGTGCCAGCAGTTTACGGGGGGCTTCCACAGATACGCAGTATTTT; cdr3_aa: CASSLRGASTDTQYF
j_call: TRBJ1-3; d_call: -; v_call: TRBV28; clone_size: many; cdr3_nt: TGTGCCAGCGGGGACCCCTCCGGAAACACCATATATTTT; cdr3_aa: CASGDPSGNTIYF
j_call: TRBJ2-5; d_call: -; v_call: TRBV29-1; clone_size: -; cdr3_nt: TGCAGCGGGGGGGGCCGCGATAAGACCCAGTACTTC; cdr3_aa: CSGGGRDKTQYF
j_call: TRBJ2-7; d_call: TRBD1; v_call: TRBV7-6; clone_size: -; cdr3_nt: TGTGCCAGCAGCTCAAGGAGGACAGGGGGATTATACGAGCAGTACTTC; cdr3_aa: CASSSRRTGGLYEQYF
j_call: TRBJ2-1; d_call: TRBD2; v_call: TRBV2; clone_size: -; cdr3_nt: TGTGCCAGCAGAAGTCGGACTAGCGGTACATACAATGAGCAGTTCTTC; cdr3_aa: CASRSRTSGTYNEQFF
j_call: TRBJ1-1; d_call: -; v_call: TRBV2; clone_size: -; cdr3_nt: TGTGCCAGCAGATCCCCGACGGGCACTGAAGCTTTCTTT; cdr3_aa: CASRSPTGTEAFF
j_call: TRBJ1-1; d_call: -; v_call: TRBV6-6; clone_size: many; cdr3_nt: TGTGCCAGCACCGACCCGCCGGACAGTAAAGCTTTCTTT; cdr3_aa: CASTDPPDSKAFF